Sequencing of this TCR beta chain was carried out in a study of T cell responses to AZD1222 COVID-19 vaccine. Sequencing used immunoSEQ multiplex PCR; TCRdb keeps in-frame clones, though not all of them. Of roughly 120,000 clones in the sample, about 90% were seen once. Looked up from germline, CDR1 is WNHNN and CDR2 is SYGVQD (reference sequence). This CDR3 has 17 residues. V shed 2 bases and J 4 bases; nucleotides not matched to a gene: 3. This sample comprised peripheral blood, obtained 28 days after the second AZD1222 dose. The sequence was obtained from an adult who received the AZD1222 COVID-19 vaccine. The genes are TRBV10-1 and TRBJ2-1, with TRBD2 identical over 15 bases. The CDR3 nucleotides read TGCGCCAGCAGTGAGCTAGGGACTAGCGGGGGGTACAATGAGCAGTTCTTC. This gives the protein CASSELGTSGGYNEQFF.